What follows are 31 T cell receptor beta chains derived from one specimen sequenced in a study of OX40 agonist ivuxolimab in advanced cancers. The protocol was immunoSEQ multiplex PCR, while the TCRdb copy is restricted to in-frame clones and leaves out a portion. The sample records about 91,000 clones, approximately 88% being singletons. Sequenced material: CD4+ or CD8+ T cells sorted from blood, taken in a trial of the OX40 agonist ivuxolimab. The source of these receptors is an adult with an advanced solid tumor such as melanoma, head and neck, liver or kidney cancer.

The V gene is TRBV5-1, the J gene TRBJ2-2; D might be TRBD1 (6 bases). The germline V gene encodes CDR1 SGHRS and CDR2 YFSETQ. This CDR3 contains 15 residues. V lost 3 bases to trimming and J lost 0 bases, with 9 bases between them. CDR3 bases: TGCGCCAGCAGCTCTCGGACAGCGAACACCGGGGAGCTGTTTTTT. Translating it yields CASSSRTANTGELFF.

In its sample, this clone was seen once. V gene TRBV7-6 combines with J gene TRBJ2-1; D is perhaps TRBD2 (5 bases). The CDR3 has 16 residues. Trimming shortened V by 2 bases and J by 7 bases, and 18 bases separated the two germline ends. Germline V gene data show CDR1 as SGHVS and CDR2 as FNYEAQ. CDR3 nucleotides: TGTGCCAGCAGCTTACGCGGGCCGGAGCGGCGGAATGAGCAGTTCTTC. Translating gives CASSLRGPERRNEQFF.

This sequence joins TRBV7-2 and TRBJ2-2; the D is unclear. V was trimmed by 1 base and J by 7 bases, leaving 10 bases between them. The CDR3 covers 14 residues. CDR1 and CDR2 from the germline V gene are SGHTA and FQGNSA. CDR3 in amino acids: CASSLVGNFGELFF. In DNA, the CDR3 is TGTGCCAGCAGCTTAGTGGGGAACTTCGGGGAGCTGTTTTTT.

This chain connects TRBV29-1 to TRBJ2-5, with 8 bases identical to TRBD1. The trim removed 3 bases at V and 5 bases at J, leaving 8 bases unmatched. The V gene's germline CDR1 is SQVTM and CDR2 ANQGSEA. The CDR3 has 14 amino acids. This chain's CDR3 is CSVDKGQVLETQYF. Written as DNA, the CDR3 is TGCAGCGTTGATAAGGGACAGGTCCTCGAGACCCAGTACTTC.

V gene TRBV11-2 combines with J gene TRBJ2-7; D is unclear. V dropped 7 bases and J dropped 0 bases, with 13 bases sitting between them. The CDR3 runs to 14 residues. Germline values: CDR1 SGHAT, CDR2 FQNNGV. The CDR3 nucleotides read TGTGCCAGCACCATCTCGGACGGCTCCTACGAGCAGTACTTC. Protein product: CASTISDGSYEQYF.

This clone was seen a few times. The genes are TRBV18 and TRBJ1-5, with D possibly matching TRBD1 (5 bases). CDR1 is KGHSH and CDR2 is LQKENI in the germline V gene. The CDR3 is 14 amino acids. The V and J ends lost 5 bases and 0 bases respectively, with 8 bases between them. The CDR3 DNA reads TGTGCCAGCTCAGGGGACGGTAGCAATCAGCCCCAGCATTTT. Protein: CASSGDGSNQPQHF.

The chain recombines TRBV7-2 with TRBJ2-7; D is perhaps TRBD1 (5 bases). V shed 5 bases and J shed 2 bases, with 13 bases lying between them. There are 14 residues in the CDR3. Germline values: CDR1 SGHTA, CDR2 FQGNSA. CDR3 in DNA: TGTGCCAGCAGCACCAGGGTAACGACCTACGAGCAGTACTTC. Translating gives CASSTRVTTYEQYF.

V and J are TRBV18 and TRBJ2-7; either TRBD1 or TRBD2 may fit D (5 bases each). In germline, CDR1 is KGHSH, CDR2 LQKENI. V was pared by 3 bases and J by 0 bases, with 18 bases between. CDR3 length: 17 residues. The CDR3 DNA reads as TGTGCCAGCTCACCCACCTCGGGGCTAACAATCTCCTACGAGCAGTACTTC. Amino acids: CASSPTSGLTISYEQYF.

V usage is TRBV15 and J usage is TRBJ1-1, with a tentative D call TRBD1 (5 bases). CDR1 is LNHNV, CDR2 YYDKDF, per germline (reference sequence). CDR3 length: 15 residues. V lost 1 base and J 4 bases, leaving 13 bases between the germline ends. This CDR3 is CATSRGGGVGTEAFF. DNA for the CDR3: TGTGCCACCAGCAGAGGGGGAGGGGTGGGCACTGAAGCTTTCTTT.

The chain employs TRBV15 and TRBJ1-1, with D possibly matching TRBD1 (6 bases). The germline V and J ends were trimmed by 5 bases and 0 bases, with 13 bases remaining between them. The V gene's germline CDR1 is LNHNV and CDR2 YYDKDF (reference sequence). The length of the CDR3 is 15 residues. DNA for the CDR3: TGTGCCACCAGCGACCACAGGGAACTGAACACTGAAGCTTTCTTT. This sequence encodes CATSDHRELNTEAFF.

The rearrangement links TRBV9 to TRBJ2-1; D might be TRBD1 or TRBD2, each matching 6 bases. Trimming cost V 0 bases and J 7 bases, with 20 bases left between them. The germline V gene encodes CDR1 SGDLS and CDR2 YYNGEE. This CDR3 contains 17 residues. The CDR3 DNA is TGTGCCAGCAGCGTAGTATCGTCGGCAGGGGCGGGGAATGAGCAGTTCTTC. Residues: CASSVVSSAGAGNEQFF.

This clone appeared once. The chain employs TRBV7-2 and TRBJ1-1; 7 bases are a match to TRBD1. The CDR3 totals 14 residues. CDR1 and CDR2 from the germline V gene are SGHTA and FQGNSA. V trimming: 4 bases; J trimming: 1 base; junction bases outside the gene matches: 3. This chain's CDR3 is CASSSGQTNTEAFF. CDR3 in DNA: TGTGCCAGCAGCTCGGGACAGACGAACACTGAAGCTTTCTTT.

CDR3 DNA: TGTGCCAGCAGCGCCCGAGGAAGTGGGGGGGCCCGCCAAGAGACCCAGTACTTC. Its translation is CASSARGSGGARQETQYF. This chain links TRBV9 with TRBJ2-5; perhaps TRBD2 as D (7 bases). This CDR3 region has 18 residues. Looked up from germline, CDR1 is SGDLS and CDR2 is YYNGEE. The V and J ends lost 3 bases and 1 base respectively, with 22 bases between them. The full variable domain, with the rest looked up from reference TRBV9 and TRBJ2-5, is DSGVTQTPKHLITATGQRVTLRCSPRSGDLSVYWYQQSLDQGLQFLIQYYNGEERAKGNILERFSAQQFPDLHSELNLSSLELGDSALYFCASSARGSGGARQETQYFGPGTRLLVL.

V usage is TRBV1 and J usage is TRBJ1-1; the table's TRBD1 call for D was not verified on the DNA. TRBV1 is designated a pseudogene. The CDR3 contains 15 residues. CDR3 sequence reads: CTSGRYGTANTEAFF. CDR3 in DNA: TGCACCAGCGGAAGATACGGAACAGCGAACACTGAAGCTTTCTTT.

The chain recombines TRBV6-6 with TRBJ1-1; TRBD1 agrees at 8 bases. Germline trimming cut 6 bases from V and 6 bases from J; bases unmatched to any gene: 6. Germline V gives CDR1 MNHNY, CDR2 SVGAGI (reference sequence). The CDR3 extends over 13 amino acids. CDR3 DNA: TGTGCCAGCAGCCTGGACAGGGAGGCTGAAGCTTTCTTT. This translates into CASSLDREAEAFF.

J is TRBJ2-3 and V is TRBV9, with TRBD1 matching over 9 bases. Trimming at V came to 4 bases and at J to 2 bases, leaving 5 bases not matched to a gene. CDR1 is SGDLS, CDR2 YYNGEE, per germline. CDR3 size: 15 residues. The CDR3 coding sequence is TGTGCCAGCAGCCTGGGACAGGGACTCACAGATACGCAGTATTTT. Translated: CASSLGQGLTDTQYF.

Here the CDR3 reads CASSLSGGTDTQYF. CDR3 DNA sequence: TGTGCCAGCAGCTTAAGTGGGGGCACAGATACGCAGTATTTT. V and J are TRBV7-2 and TRBJ2-3; D is undetermined. CDR3 length equals 14 residues. Trimming cost V 2 bases and J 1 base, with 7 bases left between them. CDR1 is SGHTA, CDR2 FQGNSA, per germline.

This chain joins TRBV7-9 and TRBJ2-7, with D possibly being TRBD1 (6 bases). This CDR3 is built from 14 residues. Trimming cost V 1 base and J 6 bases, with 13 bases left between them. The germline gives CDR1 SEHNR, CDR2 FQNEAQ (reference sequence). DNA of the CDR3: TGTGCCAGCAGCTTAGGCCAGGGGCTTCGCGAGCAGTACTTC. Residues: CASSLGQGLREQYF.

This clone was counted only a few times. V usage is TRBV14 and J usage is TRBJ1-2, with D possibly TRBD1 on 5 matching bases. Germline CDR1 SGHDN, CDR2 FVKESK. The CDR3 sequence is 15 residues long. V lost 4 bases, J lost 3 bases, and 15 bases lay in between. This CDR3 is CASSRFRGGDYGYTF. The CDR3 DNA sequence: TGTGCCAGCAGCCGATTCCGGGGGGGAGACTATGGCTACACCTTC. Using reference TRBV14 and TRBJ1-2 for the parts outside the CDR3, the full variable domain is EAGVTQFPSHSVIEKGQTVTLRCDPISGHDNLYWYRRVMGKEIKFLLHFVKESKQDESGMPNNRFLAERTGGTYSTLKVQPAELEDSGVYFCASSRFRGGDYGYTFGSGTRLTVV.

CDR3 amino acids: CASSKAGQGQETQYF. As DNA, the CDR3 is TGTGCCAGCTCAAAGGCGGGACAGGGTCAAGAGACCCAGTACTTC. The chain uses TRBV18 and TRBJ2-5; 9 nucleotides match TRBD1. J gave up 2 bases and V 5 bases, and 6 bases lay outside the gene matches. The CDR3 extends over 15 amino acids. Germline loops: CDR1 KGHSH, CDR2 LQKENI.

The V gene is TRBV6-5, the J gene TRBJ2-5; D is undetermined. The CDR3 extends over 13 amino acids. The V gene's germline CDR1 is MNHEY and CDR2 SVGAGI. CDR3 coding DNA: TGTGTCGCCGGTCGGATTTTCCAAGAGACCCAGTACTTC. Its protein product is CVAGRIFQETQYF.

To note about this clone: Other DNA sequences in the same sample also yield this CDR3. The genes are TRBV5-1 and TRBJ2-7, with 9 bases aligning to TRBD1. V trimming: 5 bases; J trimming: 1 base; junction bases outside the gene matches: 4. Germline lookup yields CDR1 SGHRS and CDR2 YFSETQ. The CDR3 has 14 amino acids. The DNA for the CDR3 is TGCGCCAGCAGTACGGGGACAGGGTCCTACGAGCAGTACTTC. As protein: CASSTGTGSYEQYF. The full variable domain, with the rest looked up from reference TRBV5-1 and TRBJ2-7, is KAGVTQTPRYLIKTRGQQVTLSCSPISGHRSVSWYQQTPGQGLQFLFEYFSETQRNKGNFPGRFSGRQFSNSRSEMNVSTLELGDSALYLCASSTGTGSYEQYFGPGTRLTVT.

The rearrangement links TRBV4-1 to TRBJ2-5; D call uncertain. The CDR3 runs 13 residues. Germline assignment: CDR1 MGHRA and CDR2 YSYEKL. Trimming removed 4 bases at V and 3 bases at J, with 9 bases between. Here the CDR3 reads CASSPSPEETQYF. As DNA, the CDR3 is TGCGCCAGCAGCCCCTCCCCTGAAGAGACCCAGTACTTC.

The table lists this clone with a count of one. The chain uses TRBV9 and TRBJ2-3; D is unclear. The V end was cut by 4 bases, the J end by 0 bases, with 9 bases between. CDR1 is SGDLS and CDR2 is YYNGEE in the germline V gene. The CDR3 is made up of 14 amino acids. In DNA, the CDR3 is TGTGCCAGCAGCCCCCGGGCGAGCACAGATACGCAGTATTTT. This gives the protein CASSPRASTDTQYF. The variable domain in full, with the rest retrieved from reference TRBV9 and TRBJ2-3, is DSGVTQTPKHLITATGQRVTLRCSPRSGDLSVYWYQQSLDQGLQFLIQYYNGEERAKGNILERFSAQQFPDLHSELNLSSLELGDSALYFCASSPRASTDTQYFGPGTRLTVL.

V gene TRBV2 combines with J gene TRBJ2-5; 9 bases are a match to TRBD1. The CDR3 loop spans 15 amino acids. J was trimmed by 7 bases and V by 2 bases; bases with no gene match: 8. Looked up from germline, CDR1 is SNHLY and CDR2 is FYNNEI. DNA of the CDR3: TGTGCCAGCAGTGAAATACGGACAGGGGAGGGGACCCAGTACTTC. Translation gives CASSEIRTGEGTQYF.

V and J are TRBV21-1 and TRBJ1-2; the table names TRBD1, a call not compared with the DNA. TRBV21-1 is a pseudogene locus. CDR3 length: 16 amino acids. The CDR3 spells CASSKGDRSFNYGYTF. The CDR3, as DNA: TGTGCCAGCAGCAAAGGGGACAGATCCTTCAACTATGGCTACACCTTC.

J is TRBJ2-7 and V is TRBV7-6; perhaps TRBD2 as D (7 bases). The CDR3 is 16 amino acids. CDR1 and CDR2 (germline): SGHVS, FNYEAQ. Trimming pared 2 bases from V and 6 bases from J, leaving 20 bases between. CDR3 region: CASSLSGRGVSGEQYF. In DNA, the CDR3 is TGTGCCAGCAGCTTAAGTGGGAGGGGGGTTTCGGGCGAGCAGTACTTC.

The chain combines TRBV4-1 with TRBJ2-1; D may be TRBD1 (5 bases). V was trimmed by 4 bases and J by 6 bases, leaving 13 bases between them. Germline V CDR1 and CDR2: MGHRA, YSYEKL. The length of the CDR3 is 14 residues. CDR3 region: CASSPMTVPNEQFF. As DNA, the CDR3 is TGCGCCAGCAGCCCTATGACAGTTCCCAATGAGCAGTTCTTC.

This sequence joins TRBV6-4 and TRBJ2-4, with D hard to call. The germline gives CDR1 MRHNA, CDR2 SNTAGT. CDR3 length: 12 residues. V dropped 2 bases and J dropped 5 bases, with 4 bases sitting between them. The CDR3 nucleotides are TGTGCCAGCAGTGACGGACAAAACATTCAGTACTTC. It encodes CASSDGQNIQYF.

This sequence joins TRBV7-9 and TRBJ2-5; the D gene is possibly TRBD2 (5 bases). This CDR3 is built from 14 residues. V lost 4 bases to trimming and J lost 5 bases, with 14 bases between them. CDR1 SEHNR and CDR2 FQNEAQ come from the germline V gene (reference sequence). The CDR3 DNA is TGTGCCAGCAGCTCCGGACTCCTTACGGAGACCCAGTACTTC. Encoded protein: CASSSGLLTETQYF. Together with reference TRBV7-9 and TRBJ2-5, the CDR3 gives the full variable domain: DTGVSQNPRHKITKRGQNVTFRCDPISEHNRLYWYRQTLGQGPEFLTYFQNEAQLEKSRLLSDRFSAERPKGSFSTLEIQRTEQGDSAMYLCASSSGLLTETQYFGPGTRLLVL.

The rearrangement uses TRBV7-2 and TRBJ2-3, with 11 bases lining up with TRBD2. Germline V gene sequence: CDR1 SGHTA, CDR2 FQGNSA. V shed 1 base and J 4 bases; nucleotides not matched to a gene: 1. CDR3 length: 15 residues. CDR3 amino acids: CASSLDSGGADTQYF. The CDR3 nucleotides are TGTGCCAGCAGCTTAGATAGCGGGGGGGCAGATACGCAGTATTTT.